Listed below are T cell receptor beta chains from one sample, sequenced in a study of response to subunit inactivated influenza vaccine. TCRdb independently ran MiXCR on the RT-PCR reads; one entry per CDR3 protein. The sample consists of 450,000 to 700,000 distinct CDR3 sequences, approximately 15% of them appearing once. The material sequenced was PBMCs from blood, taken 11 to 12 days after vaccination. The receptors stem from a man aged 45-65 years who received an inactivated influenza vaccine. The CDR3 runs from the conserved cysteine through the conserved F or W. A D gene is named only where the DNA matches it firmly. For some rows the clone size is stated as once, few or many, or as a class when expanded; others skip it.

CDR3 length: 14; clone size: NA; V gene: TRBV6-5; J gene: TRBJ1-2; D gene: NA; CDR3 protein: CASSYPEGGSGYTF; CDR3 DNA: TGTGCCAGCAGTTACCCCGAGGGGGGCTCTGGCTACACCTTC
CDR3 length: 17; clone size: NA; V gene: TRBV5-6; J gene: TRBJ1-5; D gene: NA; CDR3 protein: CASSLWKERVANQPQHF; CDR3 DNA: TGTGCCAGCAGCTTGTGGAAGGAGAGGGTTGCGAATCAGCCCCAGCATTTT
CDR3 length: 16; clone size: few; V gene: TRBV5-6; J gene: TRBJ2-3; D gene: NA; CDR3 protein: CASSPLTGGLPDTQYF; CDR3 DNA: TGTGCCAGCAGCCCGCTGACGGGGGGCCTTCCAGATACGCAGTATTTT
CDR3 length: 15; clone size: many; V gene: TRBV11-2; J gene: TRBJ1-4; D gene: NA; CDR3 protein: CASSFRGSTNEKLFF; CDR3 DNA: TGTGCCAGCAGCTTTCGGGGCTCAACTAATGAAAAACTGTTTTTT
CDR3 length: 13; clone size: NA; V gene: TRBV20-1; J gene: TRBJ2-7; D gene: TRBD2; CDR3 protein: CSAKTSGIAEQYF; CDR3 DNA: TGCAGTGCCAAAACTAGCGGGATAGCCGAGCAGTACTTC
CDR3 length: 13; clone size: few; V gene: TRBV12-3/TRBV12-4; J gene: TRBJ2-7; D gene: NA; CDR3 protein: CASSLVTSNEQYF; CDR3 DNA: TGTGCCAGCAGTTTAGTCACTAGCAACGAGCAGTACTTC
CDR3 length: 13; clone size: few; V gene: TRBV3-1; J gene: TRBJ2-1; D gene: TRBD2; CDR3 protein: CASSLLAWDEQFF; CDR3 DNA: TGTGCCAGCAGTCTACTAGCGTGGGATGAGCAGTTCTTC
CDR3 length: 17; clone size: many; V gene: TRBV4-1; J gene: TRBJ2-1; D gene: NA; CDR3 protein: CASSHLRGVSSYNEQFF; CDR3 DNA: TGCGCCAGCAGCCACCTAAGGGGAGTGAGCTCCTACAATGAGCAGTTCTTC
CDR3 length: 16; clone size: NA; V gene: TRBV4-2; J gene: TRBJ2-4; D gene: NA; CDR3 protein: CASSQVSGTAKNIQYF; CDR3 DNA: TGTGCCAGCAGCCAAGTCTCAGGGACCGCCAAAAACATTCAGTACTTC
CDR3 length: 14; clone size: many; V gene: TRBV5-1; J gene: TRBJ2-5; D gene: NA; CDR3 protein: CASRDYRGGETQYF; CDR3 DNA: TGCGCCAGCAGGGACTACCGGGGAGGAGAGACCCAGTACTTC
CDR3 length: 11; clone size: few; V gene: TRBV14; J gene: TRBJ1-1; D gene: NA; CDR3 protein: CASSSFTEAFF; CDR3 DNA: TGTGCCAGCAGTTCCTTCACTGAAGCTTTCTTT
CDR3 length: 13; clone size: many; V gene: TRBV2; J gene: TRBJ2-1; D gene: NA; CDR3 protein: CASSEGAYNEQFF; CDR3 DNA: TGTGCCAGCAGTGAAGGGGCCTACAATGAGCAGTTCTTC
CDR3 length: 14; clone size: NA; V gene: TRBV6-1; J gene: TRBJ1-2; D gene: NA; CDR3 protein: CASSVHRPNYGYTF; CDR3 DNA: TGTGCCAGCAGTGTCCACAGGCCTAACTATGGCTACACCTTC
CDR3 length: 13; clone size: NA; V gene: TRBV29-1; J gene: TRBJ1-2; D gene: NA; CDR3 protein: CSGEDTKSYGYTF; CDR3 DNA: TGCAGCGGCGAAGACACGAAAAGCTATGGCTACACCTTC
CDR3 length: 15; clone size: many; V gene: TRBV6-2/TRBV6-3; J gene: TRBJ2-1; D gene: NA; CDR3 protein: CASFKARSSYNEQFF; CDR3 DNA: TGTGCCAGCTTCAAGGCCAGGAGCTCCTACAATGAGCAGTTCTTC
CDR3 length: 17; clone size: NA; V gene: TRBV5-4; J gene: TRBJ2-1; D gene: NA; CDR3 protein: CASSPLLGTGTYNEQFF; CDR3 DNA: TGTGCCAGCAGCCCACTACTCGGTACTGGTACTTACAATGAGCAGTTCTTC
CDR3 length: 17; clone size: many; V gene: TRBV19; J gene: TRBJ2-1; D gene: NA; CDR3 protein: CASSQVWGQFSYNEQFF; CDR3 DNA: TGTGCCAGTAGCCAGGTTTGGGGCCAGTTCTCCTACAATGAGCAGTTCTTC
CDR3 length: 13; clone size: NA; V gene: TRBV12-3/TRBV12-4; J gene: TRBJ2-5; D gene: NA; CDR3 protein: CASSPQAPTTQYF; CDR3 DNA: TGTGCCAGCAGCCCTCAGGCCCCTACGACCCAGTACTTC
CDR3 length: 13; clone size: few; V gene: TRBV7-3; J gene: TRBJ2-7; D gene: NA; CDR3 protein: CASSLTRLDEQYF; CDR3 DNA: TGTGCCAGCAGCCTGACTAGGTTGGACGAGCAGTACTTC
CDR3 length: 13; clone size: few; V gene: TRBV5-1; J gene: TRBJ1-1; D gene: NA; CDR3 protein: CASSPIGVTEAFF; CDR3 DNA: TGCGCCAGCAGCCCAATTGGGGTCACTGAAGCTTTCTTT
CDR3 length: 13; clone size: few; V gene: TRBV12-3/TRBV12-4; J gene: TRBJ1-3; D gene: NA; CDR3 protein: CASSLTTGNTIYF; CDR3 DNA: TGTGCCAGCAGTCTCACTACTGGAAACACCATATATTTT
CDR3 length: 17; clone size: NA; V gene: TRBV3-1; J gene: TRBJ1-3; D gene: NA; CDR3 protein: CASSQVLKRTSRNTIYF; CDR3 DNA: TGTGCCAGCAGCCAAGTCTTAAAACGGACGTCTCGAAACACCATATATTTT
CDR3 length: 15; clone size: few; V gene: TRBV20-1; J gene: TRBJ1-5; D gene: NA; CDR3 protein: CSARTPGRENQPQHF; CDR3 DNA: TGCAGTGCTAGAACCCCTGGGCGGGAGAATCAGCCCCAGCATTTT
CDR3 length: 15; clone size: few; V gene: TRBV5-1; J gene: TRBJ2-5; D gene: NA; CDR3 protein: CASSLFDGRQETQYF; CDR3 DNA: TGCGCCAGCAGCTTATTTGACGGCCGGCAAGAGACCCAGTACTTC
CDR3 length: 19; clone size: NA; V gene: TRBV3-1; J gene: TRBJ2-1; D gene: NA; CDR3 protein: CASSLRQGSTSERYNEQFF; CDR3 DNA: TGTGCCAGCAGCCTCAGACAGGGATCTACTAGCGAAAGATACAATGAGCAGTTCTTC
CDR3 length: 18; clone size: few; V gene: TRBV5-5; J gene: TRBJ2-3; D gene: TRBD2; CDR3 protein: CASSLWGMGLGSTDTQYF; CDR3 DNA: TGTGCCAGCAGCTTGTGGGGTATGGGACTAGGGAGCACAGATACGCAGTATTTT
CDR3 length: 11; clone size: few; V gene: TRBV7-2; J gene: TRBJ2-1; D gene: NA; CDR3 protein: CASSRTHEQFF; CDR3 DNA: TGTGCCAGCAGCCGTACTCATGAGCAGTTCTTC
CDR3 length: 14; clone size: few; V gene: TRBV7-9; J gene: TRBJ2-5; D gene: TRBD2; CDR3 protein: CASTRGSGQETQYF; CDR3 DNA: TGTGCCAGCACCCGGGGTAGCGGGCAAGAGACCCAGTACTTC
CDR3 length: 15; clone size: NA; V gene: TRBV20-1; J gene: TRBJ1-5; D gene: NA; CDR3 protein: CSAREAGYSNQPQHF; CDR3 DNA: TGCAGTGCTAGAGAAGCGGGATATAGCAATCAGCCCCAGCATTTT
CDR3 length: 13; clone size: NA; V gene: TRBV29-1; J gene: TRBJ1-2; D gene: NA; CDR3 protein: CSVEDLGDYGYTF; CDR3 DNA: TGCAGCGTTGAAGATCTCGGGGACTATGGCTACACCTTC
CDR3 length: 15; clone size: NA; V gene: TRBV20-1; J gene: TRBJ2-5; D gene: NA; CDR3 protein: CSARDPDRVQETQYF; CDR3 DNA: TGCAGTGCTAGAGATCCGGACAGAGTCCAAGAGACCCAGTACTTC